These 30 T cell receptor beta chains originate from one sample sequenced in a study of cytomegalovirus exposure and HLA in healthy donors. Amplification used 60 Vbeta primers and 13 Jbeta primers. The assay was immunoSEQ multiplex PCR, and TCRdb's table has in-frame clones only and misses some. The sample contains fewer than 130,000 clones, 60% to 75% of which appear only once. Material: PBMCs. Every receptor here comes from a middle-aged man in good health and CMV-seropositive.

The V call is TRBV6-5, the J call TRBJ2-7; 7 nucleotides align to TRBD1. V was clipped by 0 bases and J by 2 bases; unmatched bases: 4. Germline-derived CDR1 and CDR2 are MNHEY and SVGAGI. This CDR3 comprises 15 residues. The CDR3 region has the DNA TGTGCCAGCAGTTACTCGAGTACAGGGGCCTACGAGCAGTACTTC. Protein sequence: CASSYSSTGAYEQYF.

This clone has ten or more counts. This chain connects TRBV6-1 to TRBJ2-7; D is perhaps TRBD1 (5 bases). Germline CDR1 reads MNHNS; CDR2 reads SASEGT. CDR3 length equals 15 residues. The V end lost 0 bases, the J end lost 3 bases, and 12 bases lay between the germline ends. CDR3 nucleotide sequence: TGTGCCAGCAGTGAAGCGTCCGCAGGGTTCTACGAGCAGTACGTC. This translates into CASSEASAGFYEQYV.

The table lists this clone with a count of one. V gene TRBV30 combines with J gene TRBJ2-6; D may be TRBD1 (5 bases). The V end was cut by 3 bases, the J end by 1 base, with 10 bases between. Per germline, CDR1 GTSNPN and CDR2 SVGIG (reference sequence). The CDR3 loop spans 15 amino acids. The CDR3 nucleotides are TGTGCCTGGAGCATTGACAGTTCTGGGGCCAACGTCCTGACTTTC. Translation: CAWSIDSSGANVLTF.

The gene calls are TRBV6-6 and TRBJ1-5; D is undetermined. V lost 2 bases to trimming and J lost 2 bases, with 4 bases between them. CDR3 length equals 13 residues. Germline V gene lookup returns CDR1 MNHNY and CDR2 SVGAGI (reference sequence). The CDR3 loop reads CASSYHGNQPQHF. The CDR3, as DNA: TGTGCCAGCAGTTACCATGGCAATCAGCCCCAGCATTTT.

This clone was observed a handful of times. The chain couples TRBV19 to TRBJ1-2; D unresolved. The CDR3 has 14 amino acids. Trimming cost V 4 bases and J 5 bases, with 14 bases left between them. The germline V gene encodes CDR1 LNHDA and CDR2 SQIVND (reference sequence). The CDR3 sequence: CASSTQSLRYGYTF. CDR3 sequence (DNA): TGTGCCAGTAGTACGCAGTCGCTCCGTTATGGCTACACCTTC.

Worth noting for this clone: This sample also contains other DNA sequences that code for the same CDR3. The rearrangement uses TRBV5-1 and TRBJ1-1; D is unclear. V lost 0 bases and J lost 4, with 7 bases in between. Germline loops: CDR1 SGHRS, CDR2 YFSETQ. This CDR3 is built from 13 residues. The CDR3, as DNA: TGCGCCAGCAGCTTGGGGCAGGCCACTGAAGCTTTCTTT. As protein: CASSLGQATEAFF.

The genes are TRBV28 and TRBJ2-7; possibly TRBD1 for D (6 bases). Germline-derived CDR1 and CDR2 are MDHEN and SYDVKM. The CDR3 runs 15 residues. V was pared by 1 base and J by 4 bases, with 14 bases between. The CDR3 nucleotides are TGTGCCAGCAGTTTATTCTCAGGGGCACAGTACGAGCAGTACTTC. As protein: CASSLFSGAQYEQYF.

This clone was counted only a few times. The V and J genes are TRBV10-3 and TRBJ2-5; 9 positions match TRBD1. Germline V lookup: CDR1 ENHRY, CDR2 SYGVKD. Unmatched junction bases numbered 8, after V lost 5 bases and J lost 7 bases. CDR3 size: 14 residues. The CDR3 DNA is TGTGCCATCAGTTTCGGGACAGGGACAAGGACCCAGTACTTC. Protein sequence: CAISFGTGTRTQYF.

The count of this clone is one. The chain has TRBV5-1 and TRBJ2-1; 8 bases are a match to TRBD2. The CDR3 totals 15 residues. From germline, CDR1 is SGHRS and CDR2 YFSETQ. J gave up 6 bases and V 4 bases, and 9 bases lay outside the gene matches. The CDR3 bases are TGCGCCAGCAGCCCGCAGCGGGGGCGCGGCAATGAGCAGTTCTTC. Encoded protein: CASSPQRGRGNEQFF.

This clone was picked up one time. The V call is TRBV28, the J call TRBJ2-1; 7 bases are a match to TRBD2. V shed 3 bases, J shed 2 bases, and the junction held 1 base outside the gene matches. The germline CDR1 and CDR2 sequences are MDHEN and SYDVKM. The CDR3 has 14 residues. DNA for the CDR3: TGTGCCAGCAGTTTGAGCGGGACCTACAATGAGCAGTTCTTC. It specifies CASSLSGTYNEQFF. The full variable domain, completed using reference TRBV28 and TRBJ2-1, is DVKVTQSSRYLVKRTGEKVFLECVQDMDHENMFWYRQDPGLGLRLIYFSYDVKMKEKGDIPEGYSVSREKKERFSLILESASTNQTSMYLCASSLSGTYNEQFFGPGTRLTVL.

The rearrangement joins TRBV4-1 to TRBJ2-7; D is perhaps TRBD2 (5 bases). The ends were cut back, 4 bases at V and 4 bases at J, with 17 bases in the middle. The CDR3 contains 15 residues. Germline V gene sequence: CDR1 MGHRA, CDR2 YSYEKL. CDR3 bases: TGCGCCAGCAGCCCACTATCCGGACTGTTTTACGAGCAGTACTTC. Translating gives CASSPLSGLFYEQYF.

The CDR3 reads CASSLGQGSGYTF. In nucleotides, the CDR3 is TGTGCCAGCAGTCTAGGACAGGGGTCTGGCTACACCTTC. The genes are TRBV6-6 and TRBJ1-2; TRBD1 matches at 9 bases. Germline assignment: CDR1 MNHNY and CDR2 SVGAGI (reference sequence). The CDR3 extends over 13 amino acids. V was clipped by 5 bases and J by 7 bases; unmatched bases: 5.

The chain carries TRBV2 and TRBJ1-1; TRBD1 aligns across 10 bases. V lost 6 bases and J lost 2; bases outside the gene matches: 9. The CDR3 is 16 amino acids. CDR1 and CDR2 (germline): SNHLY, FYNNEI. This chain's CDR3 is CASSDPSTGGNTEAFF. CDR3 DNA: TGTGCCAGCAGCGACCCCTCGACAGGGGGCAACACTGAAGCTTTCTTT.

This clone was counted only a few times. The chain uses TRBV10-1 and TRBJ1-2; D ambiguous. CDR3 length: 18 amino acids. In germline, CDR1 is WNHNN, CDR2 SYGVQD (reference sequence). V was clipped by 0 bases and J by 3 bases, with 20 bases between them. The CDR3 is CASSESIRVSAVDYGYTF. In nucleotides, the CDR3 is TGCGCCAGCAGTGAGTCGATTCGGGTATCCGCGGTGGACTATGGCTACACCTTC.

The chain couples TRBV4-3 to TRBJ1-2, with 12 bases lining up with TRBD1. V lost 1 base to trimming and J lost 6 bases; unmatched junction nucleotides: 6. This CDR3 comprises 16 residues. CDR1 and CDR2 from the germline V gene are LGHNA and YSLEER. The CDR3 bases are TGCGCCAGCAGCCAAGTTTCCGGGACAGGGGGCGATGGCTACACCTTC. As protein: CASSQVSGTGGDGYTF.

This chain connects TRBV2 to TRBJ1-3; 7 positions match TRBD1. CDR1 is SNHLY and CDR2 is FYNNEI in the germline V gene. The junction had 5 bases not matched to a gene; V was cut back by 2 bases and J by 7 bases. CDR3 length: 14 amino acids. The CDR3 loop reads CASSEMRGQNTIYF. The CDR3, as DNA: TGTGCCAGCAGTGAAATGAGGGGACAGAACACCATATATTTT.

The rearrangement uses TRBV6-6 and TRBJ1-2, with 8 bases lining up with TRBD1. The CDR3 is made up of 16 amino acids. J lost 4 bases, V lost 4 bases, and 11 bases had no gene match. Germline V CDR1 and CDR2: MNHNY, SVGAGI (reference sequence). Here the CDR3 reads CASSSPGQGHGYGYTF. The CDR3 DNA follows: TGTGCCAGCAGTTCGCCCGGACAGGGACACGGCTATGGCTACACCTTC.

V usage is TRBV7-9 and J usage is TRBJ2-5; 7 bases agree with TRBD2. CDR1 SEHNR and CDR2 FQNEAQ come from the germline V gene (reference sequence). V dropped 8 bases and J dropped 4; count of bases not matched to a gene: 13. The CDR3 is 15 residues long. The CDR3 region has the DNA TGTGCCAGCCAGAACCTTCAGGCTAGCGGAGAGACCCAGTACTTC. This translates into CASQNLQASGETQYF.

The gene calls are TRBV5-1 and TRBJ2-4; 7 nucleotides agree with TRBD1. The CDR3 covers 14 residues. Per the germline V gene, CDR1 is SGHRS and CDR2 is YFSETQ. V dropped 6 bases and J dropped 3; count of bases not matched to a gene: 6. The CDR3 region is CASMEAGGKNIQYF. The CDR3 bases are TGCGCCAGCATGGAGGCAGGGGGCAAAAACATTCAGTACTTC.

The genes are TRBV11-2 and TRBJ1-2; 7 bases match TRBD1. V shed 0 bases, J shed 3 bases, and the junction held 7 bases outside the gene matches. CDR3 length: 16 amino acids. Germline values: CDR1 SGHAT, CDR2 FQNNGV. This chain's CDR3 is CASSLDPTGWDYGYTF. Here the CDR3 DNA reads TGTGCCAGCAGCTTAGACCCGACAGGGTGGGACTATGGCTACACCTTC.

The rearrangement links TRBV10-1 to TRBJ2-7; D is undetermined. With 3 bases removed from V and 0 bases from J, the gap between germline ends came to 6 bases. Germline values: CDR1 WNHNN, CDR2 SYGVQD (reference sequence). The CDR3 is made up of 13 amino acids. The CDR3 sequence: CASSDPYSYEQYF. CDR3 nucleotides: TGCGCCAGCAGTGACCCCTACTCCTACGAGCAGTACTTC.

This chain joins TRBV5-1 and TRBJ1-4; no definite D call. V lost 4 bases, J lost 3 bases, and 10 bases lay in between. The CDR3 is 14 residues long. Looked up from germline, CDR1 is SGHRS and CDR2 is YFSETQ. CDR3 residues: CASSPLTANEKLFF. For the CDR3, the DNA is TGCGCCAGCAGCCCCCTTACGGCTAATGAAAAACTGTTTTTT.

The gene calls are TRBV4-3 and TRBJ2-1, with 10 positions matching TRBD2. CDR1 and CDR2 from the germline V gene are LGHNA and YSLEER. Trimming cost V 0 bases and J 7 bases; bases outside gene matches: 3. This CDR3 spans 15 amino acids. The chain's CDR3 is CASSQDPGLANEQFF. In DNA form, the CDR3 reads TGCGCCAGCAGCCAAGATCCGGGACTAGCGAATGAGCAGTTCTTC.

The chain employs TRBV28 and TRBJ1-5; D not certain. The germline gives CDR1 MDHEN, CDR2 SYDVKM. This CDR3 is built from 14 residues. Trimming removed 1 base from V and 6 bases from J, with 10 bases in between. The CDR3 DNA is TGTGCCAGCAGTTTATCCGACGGGGTTCAGCCCCAGCATTTT. Its protein is CASSLSDGVQPQHF.

The table lists this clone with a few counts. The chain combines TRBV7-9 with TRBJ2-7; 11 bases are a match to TRBD2. The CDR3 spans 15 residues. The germline CDR1 and CDR2 sequences are SEHNR and FQNEAQ (reference sequence). V dropped 2 bases and J dropped 9; count of bases not matched to a gene: 9. The CDR3 DNA sequence: TGTGCCAGCAGCTTACAACTAGCGGGAGCGTCGTCGCAGTACTTC. Translating gives CASSLQLAGASSQYF. Together with reference TRBV7-9 and TRBJ2-7, the CDR3 gives the full variable domain: DTGVSQNPRHKITKRGQNVTFRCDPISEHNRLYWYRQTLGQGPEFLTYFQNEAQLEKSRLLSDRFSAERPKGSFSTLEIQRTEQGDSAMYLCASSLQLAGASSQYFGPGTRLTVT.

The chain has TRBV18 and TRBJ2-1, with 7 bases identical to TRBD2. CDR3 length: 15 amino acids. CDR1 and CDR2 (germline): KGHSH, LQKENI. The V segment lost 3 bases and the J segment 6 bases; nucleotides outside the gene matches: 8. The CDR3 DNA is TGTGCCAGCTCACCTGGGACTACTAACCGCAATGAGCAGTTCTTC. This sequence encodes CASSPGTTNRNEQFF.

The V and J genes are TRBV28 and TRBJ2-1; D gene uncertain. The CDR3 spans 14 residues. Trimming removed 6 bases at V and 4 bases at J, with 13 bases between. CDR1 and CDR2 from the germline V gene are MDHEN and SYDVKM. The CDR3 region has the DNA TGTGCCAGCAGCGTGACTTCTACATACAATGAGCAGTTCTTC. Translation: CASSVTSTYNEQFF.

This clone has only a few counts. This chain links TRBV4-1 with TRBJ2-7; 7 nucleotides align to TRBD1. V shed 1 base, J shed 6 bases, and the junction held 3 bases outside the gene matches. CDR3 length: 13 residues. Germline V gene lookup returns CDR1 MGHRA and CDR2 YSYEKL. The CDR3 is CASSQGQGSEQYV. CDR3 in DNA: TGCGCCAGCAGCCAAGGACAGGGATCCGAGCAGTACGTC.

The rearrangement links TRBV7-3 to TRBJ2-1; 10 nucleotides agree with TRBD2. V shed 5 bases, J shed 7 bases, and the junction held 8 bases outside the gene matches. This CDR3 spans 15 amino acids. Germline values: CDR1 SGHTA, CDR2 FQGTGA. CDR3 sequence: CASSPDSGRLNEQFF. Here the CDR3 DNA reads TGTGCCAGCAGCCCCGATAGCGGGAGGTTGAATGAGCAGTTCTTC.

The chain employs TRBV19 and TRBJ1-1; the D is unclear. Germline loops: CDR1 LNHDA, CDR2 SQIVND (reference sequence). Trimming removed 3 bases at V and 3 bases at J, with 8 bases between. The CDR3 is 13 amino acids. The chain's CDR3 is CASSILADTEAFF. The CDR3 DNA reads TGTGCCAGTAGTATTCTGGCAGACACTGAAGCTTTCTTT.